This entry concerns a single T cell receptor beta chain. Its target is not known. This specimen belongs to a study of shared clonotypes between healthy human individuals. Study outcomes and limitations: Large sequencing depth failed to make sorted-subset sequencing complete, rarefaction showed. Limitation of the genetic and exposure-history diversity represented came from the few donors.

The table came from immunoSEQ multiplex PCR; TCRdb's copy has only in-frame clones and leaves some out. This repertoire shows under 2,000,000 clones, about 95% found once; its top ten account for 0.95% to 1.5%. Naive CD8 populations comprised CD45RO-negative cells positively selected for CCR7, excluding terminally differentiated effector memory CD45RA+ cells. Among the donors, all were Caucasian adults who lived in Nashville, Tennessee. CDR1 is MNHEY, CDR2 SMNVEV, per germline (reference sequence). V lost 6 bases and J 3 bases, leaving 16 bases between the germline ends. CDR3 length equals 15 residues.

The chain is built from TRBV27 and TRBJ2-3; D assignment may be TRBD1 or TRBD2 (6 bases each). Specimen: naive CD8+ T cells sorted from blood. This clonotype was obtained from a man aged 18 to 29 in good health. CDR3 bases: TGTGCCAGCAGCCCGATTGGAGGGGGGACAGATACGCAGTATTTT. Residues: CASSPIGGGTDTQYF.